The rows below give T cell receptor beta chains drawn from one sample of a study of CD8+ T cells in alopecia areata. Assay: immunoSEQ multiplex PCR; the TCRdb copy retains only in-frame clones and omits some. The table has about 160,000 clones, approximately 60% seen once. Sequenced material: CD4+ T cells sorted from blood, taken at week 24, from a patient treated with tofacitinib. The receptors derive from a human donor with alopecia areata. Both conserved end residues are part of each CDR3. D genes are given only for firm matches. Not every row has a clone size; where given, it reads once, few, many or a size class.

V gene: TRBV25-1; J gene: TRBJ2-7; D gene: .; clone size: once; CDR3 DNA: TGTGCCAGCAGTGAAGGGCCCTACGAGCAGTACTTC; CDR3 protein: CASSEGPYEQYF
V gene: TRBV30; J gene: TRBJ1-5; D gene: TRBD1; clone size: .; CDR3 DNA: TGTGCCTGGAGCCCACCGACAGGGGAAAGGCAGCCCCAGCATTTT; CDR3 protein: CAWSPPTGERQPQHF
V gene: TRBV6-1; J gene: TRBJ1-5; D gene: TRBD1; clone size: .; CDR3 DNA: TGTGCCAGCAGTGACCACCCTGGGACAGGGCTGGGGTATAGCAATCAGCCCCAGCATTTT; CDR3 protein: CASSDHPGTGLGYSNQPQHF
V gene: TRBV19; J gene: TRBJ2-2; D gene: .; clone size: few; CDR3 DNA: TGTGCCAGTACCCCGACAGTTTCGGGCACCGGGGAGCTGTTTTTT; CDR3 protein: CASTPTVSGTGELFF
V gene: TRBV4-1; J gene: TRBJ2-5; D gene: .; clone size: .; CDR3 DNA: TGCGCCAGCAGCCAAGGCCCAGGGGAGGGGTACCAAGAGACCCAGTACTTC; CDR3 protein: CASSQGPGEGYQETQYF
V gene: TRBV19; J gene: TRBJ1-2; D gene: TRBD1; clone size: .; CDR3 DNA: TGTGCCAGTAGTATAGCGGGACAGGGGGTCTATGGCTACACCTTC; CDR3 protein: CASSIAGQGVYGYTF
V gene: TRBV5-1; J gene: TRBJ1-6; D gene: .; clone size: .; CDR3 DNA: TGCGCCAGCAGCTTGTCGGGACAACGCAGCCCACCCCTCCACTTT; CDR3 protein: CASSLSGQRSPPLHF
V gene: TRBV6-6; J gene: TRBJ1-5; D gene: .; clone size: once; CDR3 DNA: TGTGCCAGCAGTTACGGGGGTAACCAGCCCCAGCATTTT; CDR3 protein: CASSYGGNQPQHF
V gene: TRBV29-1; J gene: TRBJ1-1; D gene: TRBD1; clone size: .; CDR3 DNA: TGCAGCGCTTCAACTGGGACAGGGTTGTACACTGAAGCTTTCTTT; CDR3 protein: CSASTGTGLYTEAFF
V gene: TRBV7-3; J gene: TRBJ1-5; D gene: .; clone size: .; CDR3 DNA: TGTGCCAGCAGCTTAGAGTGGGGTCAGCCCCAGCATTTT; CDR3 protein: CASSLEWGQPQHF
V gene: TRBV30; J gene: TRBJ1-6; D gene: .; clone size: .; CDR3 DNA: TGTGCGGCCAGGGATTTGGATTCACCCCTCCACTTT; CDR3 protein: CAARDLDSPLHF
V gene: TRBV5-6; J gene: TRBJ2-1; D gene: .; clone size: .; CDR3 DNA: TGTGCCAGCAGCTTTATCTCCAATGAGCAGTTCTTC; CDR3 protein: CASSFISNEQFF
V gene: TRBV5-1; J gene: TRBJ2-7; D gene: TRBD1; clone size: .; CDR3 DNA: TGCGCCAGCAGCTTGCGACAGGACAGGTCCTCCTACGAGCAGTACTTC; CDR3 protein: CASSLRQDRSSYEQYF
V gene: TRBV29-1; J gene: TRBJ1-2; D gene: TRBD1; clone size: .; CDR3 DNA: TGCAGCATCTCGAGGGGACAGGGCTACTACACCTTC; CDR3 protein: CSISRGQGYYTF
V gene: TRBV9; J gene: TRBJ2-7; D gene: .; clone size: few; CDR3 DNA: TGTGCCAGCAGCCCGGAATTAGGGGGCTCCTACGAGCAGTACTTC; CDR3 protein: CASSPELGGSYEQYF
V gene: TRBV9; J gene: TRBJ2-5; D gene: .; clone size: .; CDR3 DNA: TGTGCCAGCAGCAGACGCCAAGAGACCCAGTACTTC; CDR3 protein: CASSRRQETQYF
V gene: TRBV11-2; J gene: TRBJ2-1; D gene: .; clone size: .; CDR3 DNA: TGTGCCAGCAGCTTATTGGGGAGCTCCTACAATGAGCAGTTCTTC; CDR3 protein: CASSLLGSSYNEQFF
V gene: TRBV18; J gene: TRBJ2-3; D gene: .; clone size: .; CDR3 DNA: TGTGCCAGCTCACCGGTGGGGGGAGCCACAGATACGCAGTATTTT; CDR3 protein: CASSPVGGATDTQYF
V gene: TRBV29-1; J gene: TRBJ2-2; D gene: TRBD1; clone size: .; CDR3 DNA: TGCAGCGGATCCGGGACAGTGATCGACGACACCGGGGAGCTGTTTTTT; CDR3 protein: CSGSGTVIDDTGELFF
V gene: TRBV19; J gene: TRBJ1-1; D gene: .; clone size: .; CDR3 DNA: TGTGCCAGTATGGGGTCCGACAGGCCCAACCGTGAAGCTTTCTTT; CDR3 protein: CASMGSDRPNREAFF
V gene: TRBV6-1; J gene: TRBJ2-1; D gene: TRBD2; clone size: few; CDR3 DNA: TGTGCCAGCAACCGGGTTAGCGGGGGGAATGAGCAGTTCTTC; CDR3 protein: CASNRVSGGNEQFF
V gene: TRBV11-2; J gene: TRBJ2-1; D gene: .; clone size: few; CDR3 DNA: TGTGCCAGCAGCTTAGACAGAGTGTTGGGTGAGCAGTTCTTC; CDR3 protein: CASSLDRVLGEQFF